This T cell receptor beta chain was observed in a study of T cell responses to AZD1222 COVID-19 vaccine. General study findings and limits: At baseline, seropositivity was found in only a handful of AZD1222 recipients.

Comment on this clone: Its antigen remains unknown.

Measured with immunoSEQ multiplex PCR; TCRdb has only the in-frame clones, and not every one. The sample includes roughly 100,000 clones, around 91% of them seen just once. The CDR3 consists of 13 residues. V was cut by 2 bases and J by 5 bases, with 9 bases left in between. The source material was peripheral blood, sampled on day 0 of AZD1222 vaccination. The chain has TRBV12-3 or TRBV12-4 and TRBJ2-5; D gene unclear. This clonotype originated in an adult in good health. The CDR3 is CASSLFLVETQYF. CDR3 nucleotide sequence: TGTGCCAGCAGTTTATTCCTGGTGGAGACCCAGTACTTC.